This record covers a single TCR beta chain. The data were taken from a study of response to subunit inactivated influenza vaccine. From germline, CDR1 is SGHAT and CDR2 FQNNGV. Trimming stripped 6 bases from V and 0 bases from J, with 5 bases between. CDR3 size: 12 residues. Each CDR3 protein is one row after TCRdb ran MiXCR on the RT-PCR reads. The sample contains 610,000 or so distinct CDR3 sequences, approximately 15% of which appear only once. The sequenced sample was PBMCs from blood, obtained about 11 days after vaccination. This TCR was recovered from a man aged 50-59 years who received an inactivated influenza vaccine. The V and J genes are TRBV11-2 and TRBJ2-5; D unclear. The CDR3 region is CASRSYQETQYF. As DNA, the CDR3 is TGTGCCAGCAGATCGTACCAAGAGACCCAGTACTTC. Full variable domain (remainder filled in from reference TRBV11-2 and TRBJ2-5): EAGVAQSPRYKIIEKRQSVAFWCNPISGHATLYWYQQILGQGPKLLIQFQNNGVVDDSQLPKDRFSAERLKGVDSTLKIQPAKLEDSAVYLCASRSYQETQYFGPGTRLLVL.